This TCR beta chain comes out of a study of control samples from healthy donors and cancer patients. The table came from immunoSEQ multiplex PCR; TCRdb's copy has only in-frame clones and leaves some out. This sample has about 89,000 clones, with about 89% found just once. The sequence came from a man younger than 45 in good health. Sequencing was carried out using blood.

The DNA of the CDR3 is TGTGCCAGCAGCCGGACAGGGTTGAACACTGAAGCTTTCTTT. It specifies CASSRTGLNTEAFF. The rearrangement joins TRBV27 to TRBJ1-1; 8 bases fit TRBD1. Germline V lookup: CDR1 MNHEY, CDR2 SMNVEV (reference sequence). The junction had 3 bases not matched to a gene; V was cut back by 6 bases and J by 0 bases. The CDR3 has 14 amino acids.